Below are 26 T cell receptor beta chains sequenced from a single sample in a study of identical twins' blood T cells. MiXCR was run by TCRdb on the 5' RACE reads, yielding one entry per CDR3 protein. The sample consists of fewer than 450,000 distinct CDR3 sequences, roughly 27% of them appearing once. Sequencing was carried out using PBMCs. Source of these receptors: a woman aged 18-49 years in good health.

This clonotype was seen a few times. J is TRBJ2-3 and V is TRBV29-1; TRBD1 might be the D (6 bases). V lost 8 bases to trimming and J lost 0 bases, with 12 bases between them. CDR1 is SQVTM, CDR2 ANQGSEA, per germline. The length of the CDR3 is 13 residues. CDR3 nucleotide sequence: TGCAGCATCAGGACAGTGAGCACAGATACGCAGTATTTT. Translating gives CSIRTVSTDTQYF.

This clonotype occurred a few times. V usage is TRBV7-9 and J usage is TRBJ2-4, with D possibly TRBD1 on 5 matching bases. The CDR3 covers 14 residues. Germline V gene sequence: CDR1 SEHNR, CDR2 FQNEAQ (reference sequence). V was shortened by 0 bases and J by 6 bases, with 9 bases between the two germline ends. The CDR3 DNA reads as TGTGCCAGCAGCTTAGCAGGGGCTGGAAACATTCAGTACTTC. This sequence encodes CASSLAGAGNIQYF.

Many counts were recorded for this clonotype. The chain is built from TRBV6-5 and TRBJ1-1, with D unresolved. The CDR3 is 14 amino acids. CDR1 and CDR2 from the germline V gene are MNHEY and SVGAGI. Trimming cost V 6 bases and J 4 bases, with 15 bases left between them. The CDR3 DNA reads TGTGCCAGCAGAGAACCCGGGTGGGGCACTGAAGCTTTCTTT. Translated, it gives CASREPGWGTEAFF.

The J gene is TRBJ1-4, the V gene TRBV15; the D gene is possibly TRBD1 (5 bases). V was shortened by 0 bases and J by 7 bases, with 9 bases between the two germline ends. The germline V gene has CDR1 LNHNV and CDR2 YYDKDF (reference sequence). This CDR3 spans 14 amino acids. The CDR3, as DNA: TGTGCCACCAGCAGAGAGACAGTCAGTGAAAAACTGTTTTTT. Protein product: CATSRETVSEKLFF.

In this sample, this clonotype turned up a few times. V and J are TRBV20-1 and TRBJ1-5, with D unclear. V lost 1 base to trimming and J lost 4 bases, with 8 bases between them. This CDR3 region has 13 residues. Germline loops: CDR1 DFQATT, CDR2 SNEGSKA (reference sequence). The DNA for the CDR3 is TGCAGTGCTAGAGGGCACAAAAATCAGCCCCAGCATTTT. Amino acids: CSARGHKNQPQHF.

Comments on this clonotype: A much larger clone is a single base away; this may be a read error. The gene calls are TRBV10-1 and TRBJ2-3; 7 bases line up with TRBD2. This CDR3 is 16 amino acids long. Germline lookup yields CDR1 WNHNN and CDR2 SYGVQD (reference sequence). CDR3 residues: CAGSEIRGSFADTQYF. The CDR3 nucleotides are TGCGCCGGCAGTGAGATTCGCGGGAGCTTCGCAGATACGCAGTATTTT.

Concerning this clonotype itself: At one of its ends the junction is not consistent with the germline gene, which may arise from a read error. The chain recombines TRBV5-1 with TRBJ2-1; 8 nucleotides match TRBD1. The V gene's germline CDR1 is SGHRS and CDR2 YFSETQ. The CDR3 extends over 15 amino acids. DNA for the CDR3: TGCGCCAGCAGCACTAGGACAGGGTCTTACAGTGAGCAGTTCTTC. This codes for CASSTRTGSYSEQFF.

This clonotype is a singleton in its sample. The chain links TRBV18 to TRBJ1-5, with 10 bases that match TRBD1. J was trimmed by 5 bases and V by 3 bases; bases with no gene match: 7. Germline assignment: CDR1 KGHSH and CDR2 LQKENI. The CDR3 totals 16 residues. The CDR3 sequence: CASSPEGTGEYQPQHF. DNA for the CDR3: TGTGCCAGCTCACCCGAAGGGACAGGGGAGTATCAGCCCCAGCATTTT.

Only a few counts were recorded for this clonotype. This rearrangement joins TRBV20-1 to TRBJ2-7, with D perhaps matching TRBD2 (6 bases). V was cut by 4 bases and J by 0 bases, with 16 bases left in between. This CDR3 has 15 amino acids. Germline V CDR1 and CDR2: DFQATT, SNEGSKA (reference sequence). The CDR3 nucleotides are TGCAGTGCTACCCTCGGGGACTCTCTCTCCTACGAGCAGTACTTC. This sequence encodes CSATLGDSLSYEQYF.

The chain uses TRBV29-1 and TRBJ2-7; no clear D gene. This CDR3 region has 11 residues. The V gene lost 6 bases and the J gene lost 3 bases, with 9 bases spanning the gap. Germline CDR1 is SQVTM and CDR2 is ANQGSEA. CDR3 nucleotides: TGCAGCGTCCGGCGAGGCTACGAGCAGTACTTC. This codes for CSVRRGYEQYF.

Points on this clonotype: This sequence may be a read error, since a much larger clone differs from it by one base. This rearrangement joins TRBV14 to TRBJ2-5; D gene unclear. This CDR3 has 12 amino acids. Per the germline V gene, CDR1 is SGHDN and CDR2 is FVKESK. The CDR3 DNA reads TGTGCCAACAGCCAAGATGGTGAGACCCAGTACTTC. It specifies CANSQDGETQYF.

The V and J genes are TRBV7-7 and TRBJ1-1; D perhaps matches TRBD1 (5 bases). This CDR3 has 15 amino acids. CDR1 and CDR2 from the germline V gene are SSHAT and FNYEAQ (reference sequence). The V and J ends lost 5 bases and 0 bases respectively, with 13 bases between them. Here the CDR3 reads CASSPIEGLNTEAFF. The CDR3 DNA reads as TGTGCCAGCAGCCCTATCGAGGGGCTGAACACTGAAGCTTTCTTT.

Only a few counts were recorded for this clonotype. The chain is built from TRBV5-1 and TRBJ2-2; D is ambiguous. Trimming removed 1 base from V and 4 bases from J, with 8 bases in between. The CDR3 consists of 14 residues. Per germline, CDR1 SGHRS and CDR2 YFSETQ. The CDR3 DNA is TGCGCCAGCAGCTTGTCAACAATCACCGGGGAGCTGTTTTTT. It yields the protein CASSLSTITGELFF.

A few counts support this clonotype. The chain combines TRBV11-2 with TRBJ2-1; perhaps TRBD2 as D (5 bases). This CDR3 has 12 residues. The germline V and J ends were trimmed by 3 bases and 14 bases, with 14 bases remaining between them. Germline-derived CDR1 and CDR2 are SGHAT and FQNNGV. The CDR3 bases are TGTGCCAGCAGCTTTAGTGGGCAGGAGGAGTTCTTC. This encodes CASSFSGQEEFF.

The CDR3 here is CSAGQVYNEQFF. The CDR3 DNA follows: TGCAGCGCTGGACAGGTGTACAATGAGCAGTTCTTC. J is TRBJ2-1 and V is TRBV29-1; 7 bases fit TRBD1. V lost 7 bases and J lost 4; bases outside the gene matches: 4. The CDR3 has 12 residues. Germline V gene lookup returns CDR1 SQVTM and CDR2 ANQGSEA.

The V and J genes are TRBV20-1 and TRBJ1-4; TRBD1 matches 7 bases. There are 17 residues in the CDR3. With V trimmed by 2 bases and J by 15 bases, 24 bases remained unmatched. Per germline, CDR1 DFQATT and CDR2 SNEGSKA (reference sequence). CDR3 residues: CSARHDRVRWKEGKLFF. The CDR3, as DNA: TGCAGTGCTAGACATGACAGGGTGCGGTGGAAAGAAGGGAAATTGTTTTTT.

This clonotype was observed a handful of times. The gene calls are TRBV27 and TRBJ1-2, with 7 bases aligning to TRBD1. V shed 5 bases, J shed 2 bases, and the junction held 11 bases outside the gene matches. CDR1 is MNHEY, CDR2 SMNVEV, per germline (reference sequence). This CDR3 comprises 16 residues. Here the CDR3 reads CASSLNHRGANYGYTF. CDR3 nucleotide sequence: TGTGCCAGCAGTCTCAATCACAGGGGCGCAAACTATGGCTACACCTTC.

On this clonotype: A much larger clone sits a single nucleotide away, making a read error possible. This chain connects TRBV29-1 to TRBJ1-5; the D gene is possibly TRBD1 (5 bases). The germline gives CDR1 SQVTM, CDR2 ANQGSEA. CDR3 length equals 12 residues. Written as DNA, the CDR3 is TGCAACGTTGGTCAGGGAGATCAGCCCCAGCATTTT. Translated: CNVGQGDQPQHF.

In this sample, this clonotype turned up a few times. The V gene is TRBV12-3 or TRBV12-4, the J gene TRBJ2-5; D is perhaps TRBD2 (5 bases). The CDR3 runs to 15 residues. V lost 5 bases, J lost 7 bases, and 20 bases lay in between. CDR3: CASSRGSHRVGTQYF. For the CDR3, the DNA is TGTGCCAGCAGTCGGGGTTCTCATCGGGTAGGGACCCAGTACTTC.

This rearrangement joins TRBV12-3 or TRBV12-4 to TRBJ2-1; 7 bases are a match to TRBD2. The V and J ends lost 6 bases and 7 bases, in that order; junction bases with no gene match: 12. This CDR3 region has 15 residues. The CDR3 DNA reads TGTGCCAGCAGGCCCCACTTAGCGGGCCTAAATGAGCAGTTCTTC. Protein: CASRPHLAGLNEQFF.

The V call is TRBV12-3 or TRBV12-4, the J call TRBJ1-1; 7 positions agree with TRBD1. This CDR3 comprises 14 residues. The V gene end was trimmed by 5 bases and the J gene end by 4 bases; junction bases not matched to a gene: 7. The CDR3 loop reads CASSLRGASTEAFF. The CDR3 DNA sequence: TGTGCCAGCAGTCTCAGGGGGGCGAGCACTGAAGCTTTCTTT.

This clonotype occurred a few times. The chain recombines TRBV27 with TRBJ1-1; no definite D call. CDR1 and CDR2 (germline): MNHEY, SMNVEV (reference sequence). There are 11 residues in the CDR3. The V gene lost 8 bases and the J gene lost 11 bases, with 15 bases spanning the gap. The DNA for the CDR3 is TGTGCCAGCTCCTGGGGTGCTAAGGCTTTCTTT. Translation gives CASSWGAKAFF.

This clonotype was seen only a few times. J is TRBJ1-1 and V is TRBV29-1, with D perhaps matching TRBD1 (5 bases). CDR3 length equals 13 residues. CDR1 is SQVTM and CDR2 is ANQGSEA in the germline V gene. The V end was cut by 7 bases, the J end by 4 bases, with 16 bases between. In nucleotides, the CDR3 is TGCAGCGCCGGTTCCCGGGGACGCACTGAAGCTTTCTTT. Its protein product is CSAGSRGRTEAFF.

The chain uses TRBV7-9 and TRBJ1-2; weak D call: TRBD1 (5 bases). Per germline, CDR1 SEHNR and CDR2 FQNEAQ (reference sequence). Trimming pared 2 bases from V and 3 bases from J, leaving 16 bases between. The CDR3 extends over 16 amino acids. CDR3 sequence: CASSLTGPLPYYGYTF. CDR3 sequence (DNA): TGTGCCAGCAGCTTAACGGGACCTTTACCTTACTATGGCTACACCTTC.

This rearrangement joins TRBV12-5 to TRBJ1-1, with D possibly being TRBD1 (5 bases). Germline V gives CDR1 LGHNT, CDR2 FRNRAP. V was clipped by 3 bases and J by 4 bases, with 12 bases between them. This CDR3 region has 14 residues. This chain's CDR3 is CASGFEQGFTEAFF. CDR3 nucleotides: TGTGCTAGTGGTTTCGAGCAGGGATTCACTGAAGCTTTCTTT.

This clonotype was counted at least ten times. The rearrangement links TRBV5-1 to TRBJ1-5; 8 bases agree with TRBD1. Germline V lookup: CDR1 SGHRS, CDR2 YFSETQ. Unmatched junction bases numbered 7, after V lost 5 bases and J lost 3 bases. The CDR3 consists of 15 residues. CDR3 region: CASRLGQGANQPQHF. The DNA of the CDR3 is TGCGCCAGCAGATTAGGACAGGGCGCCAATCAGCCCCAGCATTTT.